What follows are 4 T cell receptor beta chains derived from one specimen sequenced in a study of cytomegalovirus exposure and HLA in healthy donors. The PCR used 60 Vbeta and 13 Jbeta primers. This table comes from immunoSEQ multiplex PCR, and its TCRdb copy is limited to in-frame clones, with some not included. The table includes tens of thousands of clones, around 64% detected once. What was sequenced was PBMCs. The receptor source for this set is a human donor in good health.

The CDR3 DNA is TGTGCCTGGAGCGGGGACAGGCTGGAGCAGTACTTC. This sequence encodes CAWSGDRLEQYF. The chain recombines TRBV30 with TRBJ2-7; 8 nucleotides agree with TRBD1. Germline CDR1 reads GTSNPN; CDR2 reads SVGIG (reference sequence). CDR3 size: 12 residues. The junction had 5 bases not matched to a gene; V was cut back by 3 bases and J by 7 bases.

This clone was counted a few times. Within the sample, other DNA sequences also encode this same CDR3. CDR3 nucleotides: TGTGCCAGCAGCTTAACCGGCGGAAACACTGAAGCTTTCTTT. Amino acid sequence: CASSLTGGNTEAFF. The J gene is TRBJ1-1, the V gene TRBV11-3, with no clear D. CDR3 length: 14 amino acids. Germline assignment: CDR1 SGHNT and CDR2 YENEEA. Deletions cut 2 bases from V and 2 bases from J, with 9 bases between.

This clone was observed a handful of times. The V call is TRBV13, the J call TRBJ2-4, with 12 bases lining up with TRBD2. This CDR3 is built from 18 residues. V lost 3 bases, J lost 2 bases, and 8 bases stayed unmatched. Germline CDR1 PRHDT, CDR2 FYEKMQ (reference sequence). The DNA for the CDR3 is TGTGCCAGCAGCTTGCGGACTAGCGGGGCCGGGTCCAAAAACATTCAGTACTTC. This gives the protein CASSLRTSGAGSKNIQYF.

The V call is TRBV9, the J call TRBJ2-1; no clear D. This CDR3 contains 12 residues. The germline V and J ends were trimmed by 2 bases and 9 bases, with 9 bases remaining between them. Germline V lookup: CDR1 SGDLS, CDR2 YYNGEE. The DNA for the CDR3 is TGTGCCAGCAGCGTCCCGAGTGGTGAGCAGTTCTTC. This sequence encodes CASSVPSGEQFF.